This paragraph covers one T cell receptor beta chain sequence. As processed by the authors: It was from reference gene primer amplification that nucleated cell counts were estimated. The table came from immunoSEQ multiplex PCR; TCRdb's copy has only in-frame clones and leaves some out. From that table come the V and J calls and clone size; the DNA was used to work out D and trimming. The table includes 35,000 to 45,000 clones, nearly 90% detected once. Trimming cost V 6 bases and J 8 bases; bases outside gene matches: 6. Germline lookup yields CDR1 LNHDA and CDR2 SQIVND (reference sequence). This CDR3 is 14 amino acids long. This record belongs to a study of blood T cell repertoires in COVID-19. Study context: COVID-19 samples from acute and convalescent phases originated in the United States, Italy and Spain. The cDNA or gDNA used as material had been derived from T cells, B-cell-depleted T cells, or PBMCs.

The sequenced material came from peripheral blood. The chain combines TRBV19 with TRBJ1-5, with TRBD1 matching 11 bases. The TCR originated in a human donor in a cohort sampled during active COVID-19. Here the CDR3 DNA reads TGTGCCAGTAGCGGACAGGGGGCAAGGGAGCCCCAGCATTTT. Translation: CASSGQGAREPQHF.